This T cell receptor beta chain originates from a study of cytomegalovirus exposure and HLA in healthy donors. V lost 7 bases and J lost 5, with 18 bases in between. This CDR3 has 16 residues. Germline V CDR1 and CDR2: MDHEN, SYDVKM. The method was immunoSEQ multiplex PCR; TCRdb's version includes in-frame clones alone and lacks a portion of them. Among about 130,000 clones listed, around nine tenths were seen once. The donors were part of the validation cohort of 120 subjects. That cohort was separate from the first cohort, which comprised 500 to 850 subjects. The sequence came from a man aged 30 to 39 in good health and CMV-seronegative. This rearrangement joins TRBV28 to TRBJ1-6; D ambiguous. The sequenced sample was PBMCs. The CDR3 spells CASTDEGRGNNSPLHF. The CDR3 nucleotides read TGTGCCAGCACGGACGAGGGCCGGGGAAATAATTCACCCCTCCACTTT.